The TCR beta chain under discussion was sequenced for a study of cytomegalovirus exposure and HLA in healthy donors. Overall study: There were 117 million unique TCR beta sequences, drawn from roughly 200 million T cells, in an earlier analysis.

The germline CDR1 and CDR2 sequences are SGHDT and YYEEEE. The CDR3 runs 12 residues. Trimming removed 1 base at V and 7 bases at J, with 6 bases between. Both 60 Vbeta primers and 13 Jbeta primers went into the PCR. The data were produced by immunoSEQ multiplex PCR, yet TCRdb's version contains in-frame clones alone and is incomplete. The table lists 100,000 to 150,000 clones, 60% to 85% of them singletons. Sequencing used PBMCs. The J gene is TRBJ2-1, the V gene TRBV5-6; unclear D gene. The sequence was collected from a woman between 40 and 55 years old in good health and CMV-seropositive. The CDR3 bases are TGTGCCAGCAGCTTGTATTCTAATGAGCAGTTCTTC. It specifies CASSLYSNEQFF. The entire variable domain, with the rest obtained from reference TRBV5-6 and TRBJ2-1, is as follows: DAGVTQSPTHLIKTRGQQVTLRCSPKSGHDTVSWYQQALGQGPQFIFQYYEEEERQRGNFPDRFSGHQFPNYSSELNVNALLLGDSALYLCASSLYSNEQFFGPGTRLTVL.